This T cell receptor (beta chain) was identified during a study of T cell responses to AZD1222 COVID-19 vaccine (TCRdb year 2021). Describing the broader study: TCR sequencing was performed for over 230 trial participants, of whom some 200 were given two doses of AZD1222 and around 25 were given two doses of MenACWY control vaccine. Trial participants were enrolled by age into 18-55, 56-69 and 70-plus year subgroups, with about 150, 28 and 57 TCR-sequenced participants respectively. General study outcomes and caveats: Vaccine-associated CD4 TCRs spanned the whole spike protein, with dominant responses in regions 160-218 and 743-854. After two AZD1222 doses, spike-specific TCR breadth and depth were significantly higher than at day 0 and than in MenACWY recipients. Reportedly, almost half of the unique spike-specific TCRs recognized epitopes lying outside the regions that are mutated in the B.1.351 and B.1.1.7 variants. The 56-69-year group was small, and its depth increase did not reach significance, likely because of low power. Because no day 14 peak-response samples were available, the repertoires could be characterized only after the peak T cell response. Most participants were white British and females outnumbered males, and the authors suggested that clonal diversity may have been underestimated. Conclusions about previously exposed vaccinees are limited because only a handful of AZD1222 recipients were SARS-CoV-2 seropositive at baseline.

Including the terminal cysteine and phenylalanine, the CDR3 comprises 17 residues. Kept here is only the CDR3 DNA, which spans 51 bases and is read in frame from base 1. V is reduced by 6 bases and J by 1 base, leaving a spacing of 20 bases between them. Sequences ENHRY (CDR1) and SYGVKD (CDR2) are obtained from the germline V gene. Worth noting for this clone: This clone's antigen is unknown. No much larger clone is present one base from it, and per-base qualities are unavailable.

The CDR3 regions of human TCRbeta chains were analyzed by immunosequencing. Turning to the authors' computational methods: TCRs in the repertoires were compared against a reference library of SARS-CoV-2-specific TCRs that had been generated with the MIRA antigen-specificity platform. Breadth meant the fraction of unique TCRs that were SARS-CoV-2-associated, whereas depth meant the fraction of total T cells that were SARS-CoV-2-associated. Using the MIRA data, every spike-specific TCR was mapped to the spike region that the TCR reacted to and assigned to either a CD4 or a CD8 class. Log10-transformed breadth and depth values were compared by one-way ANOVA with Sidak's multiple comparisons tests. In its TCRdb copy, this immuneACCESS table keeps in-frame sequences only and misses some clones. Where compared with another copy, unresolved V genes explain less than half of these, and the others have no known cause. For V, J and clone size, that table is used; D and trimming come from the DNA. The sample has under 200,000 clones on record, around nine tenths of them singletons. The top ten hold over 1% of the sample.

According to the study, the label for this sample's time point signals: about 28 days (+/-7) after the second vaccine dose. Because spike-specific TCR depth and breadth did not differ between the two schedules, AZD1222 recipients who got a second dose at roughly 4 weeks were pooled with those who got a second dose at roughly 12 weeks. Samples from vaccinated people were obtained from the UK trials COV001 and COV002, which included a single-blind randomized controlled phase 2/3 trial of AZD1222 (ChAdOx1 nCoV-19) in healthy adults. Trial participant PBMC samples were collected at day 0 and day 28 after the second dose for TCRbeta chain sequencing.

The sequence derives from an adult who received the AZD1222 COVID-19 vaccine. Sequencing used peripheral blood, obtained 28 days after the second AZD1222 dose. The chain is encoded by TRBV10-3 joined to TRBJ2-3; no D gene can be assigned with confidence. The CDR3 in this case is CAISIEKLDGRTDTQYF. The nucleotides read TGTGCCATCAGCATCGAAAAATTGGACGGACGCACAGATACGCAGTATTTT.